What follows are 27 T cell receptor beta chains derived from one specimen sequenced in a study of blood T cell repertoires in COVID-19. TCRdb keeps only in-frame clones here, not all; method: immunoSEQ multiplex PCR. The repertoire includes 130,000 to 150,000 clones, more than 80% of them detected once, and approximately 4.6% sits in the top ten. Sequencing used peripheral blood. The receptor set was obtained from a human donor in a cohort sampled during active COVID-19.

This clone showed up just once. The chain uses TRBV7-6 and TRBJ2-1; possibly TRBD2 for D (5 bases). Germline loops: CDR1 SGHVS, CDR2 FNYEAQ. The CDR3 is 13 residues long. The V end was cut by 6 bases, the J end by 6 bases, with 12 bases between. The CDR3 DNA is TGTGCCAGCAGTGGGCCAGAGGGCAATGAGCAGTTCTTC. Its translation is CASSGPEGNEQFF.

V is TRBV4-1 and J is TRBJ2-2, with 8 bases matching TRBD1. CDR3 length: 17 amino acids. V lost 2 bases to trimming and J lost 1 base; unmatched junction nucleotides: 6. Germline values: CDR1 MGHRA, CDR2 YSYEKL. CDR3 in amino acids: CASSQMGRGRNTGELFF. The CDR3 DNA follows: TGCGCCAGCAGCCAAATGGGCAGGGGGCGGAACACCGGGGAGCTGTTTTTT.

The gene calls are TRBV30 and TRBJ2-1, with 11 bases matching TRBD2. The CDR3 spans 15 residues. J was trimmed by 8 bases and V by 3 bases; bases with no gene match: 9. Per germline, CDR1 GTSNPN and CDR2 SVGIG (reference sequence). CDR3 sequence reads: CAWSVLAGDVHEQFF. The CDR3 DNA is TGTGCCTGGAGCGTACTAGCGGGGGACGTCCATGAGCAGTTCTTC.

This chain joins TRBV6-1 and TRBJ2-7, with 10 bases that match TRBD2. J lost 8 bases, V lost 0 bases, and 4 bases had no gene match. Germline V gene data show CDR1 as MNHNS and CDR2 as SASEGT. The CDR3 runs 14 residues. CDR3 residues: CASSEAWTSGKQYV. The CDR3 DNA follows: TGTGCCAGCAGTGAAGCCTGGACTAGCGGCAAGCAGTACGTC.

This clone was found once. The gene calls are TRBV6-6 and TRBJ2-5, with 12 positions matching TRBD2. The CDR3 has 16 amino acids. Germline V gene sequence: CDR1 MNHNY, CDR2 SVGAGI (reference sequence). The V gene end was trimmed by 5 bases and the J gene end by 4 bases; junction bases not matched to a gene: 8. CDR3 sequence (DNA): TGTGCCAGCAGTCCCGCAGGACTAGCGGGGATAGAGACCCAGTACTTC. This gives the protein CASSPAGLAGIETQYF.

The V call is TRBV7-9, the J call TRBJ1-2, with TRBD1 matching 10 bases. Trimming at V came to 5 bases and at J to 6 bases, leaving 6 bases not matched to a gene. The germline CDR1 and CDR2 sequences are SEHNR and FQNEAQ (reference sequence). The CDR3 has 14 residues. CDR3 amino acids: CASSTRQGADGYTF. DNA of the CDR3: TGTGCCAGCAGCACGCGACAGGGGGCGGATGGCTACACCTTC.

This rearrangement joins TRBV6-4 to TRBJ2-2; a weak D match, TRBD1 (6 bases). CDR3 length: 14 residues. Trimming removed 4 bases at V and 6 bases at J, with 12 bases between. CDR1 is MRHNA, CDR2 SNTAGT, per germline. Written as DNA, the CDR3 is TGTGCCAGCAGTGCAGGGGACCAACCCGGGGAGCTGTTTTTT. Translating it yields CASSAGDQPGELFF.

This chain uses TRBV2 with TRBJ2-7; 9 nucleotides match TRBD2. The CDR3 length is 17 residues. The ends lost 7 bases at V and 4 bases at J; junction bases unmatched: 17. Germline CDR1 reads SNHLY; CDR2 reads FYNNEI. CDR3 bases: TGTGCCAGCAAGAGGAAGGGGTCAGCGGGGGGACCTTACGAGCAGTACTTC. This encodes CASKRKGSAGGPYEQYF.

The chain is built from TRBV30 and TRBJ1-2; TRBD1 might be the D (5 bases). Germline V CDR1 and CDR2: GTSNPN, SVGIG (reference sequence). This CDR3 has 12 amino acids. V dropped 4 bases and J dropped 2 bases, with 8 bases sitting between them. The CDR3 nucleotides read TGTGCCTGGACCAGGGTGAACTATGGCTACACCTTC. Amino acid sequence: CAWTRVNYGYTF. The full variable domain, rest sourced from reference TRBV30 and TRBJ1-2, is SQTIHQWPATLVQPVGSPLSLECTVEGTSNPNLYWYRQAAGRGLQLLFYSVGIGQISSEVPQNLSASRPQDRQFILSSKKLLLSDSGFYLCAWTRVNYGYTFGSGTRLTVV.

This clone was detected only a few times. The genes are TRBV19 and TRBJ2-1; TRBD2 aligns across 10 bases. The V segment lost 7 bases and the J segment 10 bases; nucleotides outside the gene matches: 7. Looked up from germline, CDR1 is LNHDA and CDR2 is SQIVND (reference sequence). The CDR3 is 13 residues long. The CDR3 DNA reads TGTGCCAGTAAGCCAGCGGGGGGGGAAGAGCAGTTCTTC. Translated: CASKPAGGEEQFF.

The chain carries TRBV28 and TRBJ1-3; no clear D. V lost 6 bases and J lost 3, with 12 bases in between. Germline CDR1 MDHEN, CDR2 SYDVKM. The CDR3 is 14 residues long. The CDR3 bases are TGTGCCAGCAGGCCCAGGAGGTTTGGAAACACCATATATTTT. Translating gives CASRPRRFGNTIYF. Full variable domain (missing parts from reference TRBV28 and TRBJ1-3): DVKVTQSSRYLVKRTGEKVFLECVQDMDHENMFWYRQDPGLGLRLIYFSYDVKMKEKGDIPEGYSVSREKKERFSLILESASTNQTSMYLCASRPRRFGNTIYFGEGSWLTVV.

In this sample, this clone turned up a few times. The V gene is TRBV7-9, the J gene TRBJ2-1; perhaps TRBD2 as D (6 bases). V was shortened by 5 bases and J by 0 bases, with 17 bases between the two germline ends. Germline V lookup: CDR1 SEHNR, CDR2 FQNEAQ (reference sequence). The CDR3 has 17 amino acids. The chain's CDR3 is CASSTALAESSYNEQFF. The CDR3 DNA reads TGTGCCAGCAGCACCGCTTTAGCGGAAAGCTCCTACAATGAGCAGTTCTTC. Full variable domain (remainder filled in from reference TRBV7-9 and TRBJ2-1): DTGVSQNPRHKITKRGQNVTFRCDPISEHNRLYWYRQTLGQGPEFLTYFQNEAQLEKSRLLSDRFSAERPKGSFSTLEIQRTEQGDSAMYLCASSTALAESSYNEQFFGPGTRLTVL.

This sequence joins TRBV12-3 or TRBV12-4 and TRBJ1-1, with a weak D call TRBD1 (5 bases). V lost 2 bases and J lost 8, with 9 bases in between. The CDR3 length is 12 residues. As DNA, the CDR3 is TGTGCCAGCAGTTTAAGCCAGGGCGAAGCTTTCTTT. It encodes CASSLSQGEAFF.

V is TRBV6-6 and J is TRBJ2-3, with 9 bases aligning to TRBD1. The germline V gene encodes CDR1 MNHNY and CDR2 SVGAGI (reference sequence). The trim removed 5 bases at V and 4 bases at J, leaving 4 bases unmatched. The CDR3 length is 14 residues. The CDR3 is CASSRGTGPDTQYF. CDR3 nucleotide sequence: TGTGCCAGCAGTAGGGGGACAGGGCCAGATACGCAGTATTTT.

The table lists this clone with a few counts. This CDR3 is CASSVGAGNQPQHF. The CDR3 nucleotides read TGTGCCAGCAGCGTGGGTGCGGGCAATCAGCCCCAGCATTTT. The chain recombines TRBV9 with TRBJ1-5; no firm D call. Trimming pared 2 bases from V and 2 bases from J, leaving 8 bases between. This CDR3 is built from 14 residues. CDR1 and CDR2 from the germline V gene are SGDLS and YYNGEE.

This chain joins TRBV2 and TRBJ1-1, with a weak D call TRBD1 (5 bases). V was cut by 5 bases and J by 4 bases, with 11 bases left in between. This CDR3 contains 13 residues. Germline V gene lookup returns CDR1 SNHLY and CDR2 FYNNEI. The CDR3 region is CASSQGYGTEAFF. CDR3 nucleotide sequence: TGTGCCAGCAGTCAGGGCTATGGCACTGAAGCTTTCTTT.

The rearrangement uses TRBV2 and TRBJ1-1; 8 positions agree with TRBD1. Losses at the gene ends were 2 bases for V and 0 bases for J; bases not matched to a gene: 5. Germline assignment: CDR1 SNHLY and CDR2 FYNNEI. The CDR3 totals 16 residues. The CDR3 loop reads CASSESGGRMNTEAFF. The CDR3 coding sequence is TGTGCCAGCAGTGAATCAGGGGGCCGGATGAACACTGAAGCTTTCTTT. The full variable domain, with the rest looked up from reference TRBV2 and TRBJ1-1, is EPEVTQTPSHQVTQMGQEVILRCVPISNHLYFYWYRQILGQKVEFLVSFYNNEISEKSEIFDDQFSVERPDGSNFTLKIRSTKLEDSAMYFCASSESGGRMNTEAFFGQGTRLTVV.

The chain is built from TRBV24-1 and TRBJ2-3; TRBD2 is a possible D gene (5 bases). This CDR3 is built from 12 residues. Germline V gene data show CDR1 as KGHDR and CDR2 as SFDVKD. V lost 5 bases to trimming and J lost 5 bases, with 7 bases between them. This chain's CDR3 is CATSGREDTQYF. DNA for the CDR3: TGTGCCACCAGTGGACGGGAAGATACGCAGTATTTT.

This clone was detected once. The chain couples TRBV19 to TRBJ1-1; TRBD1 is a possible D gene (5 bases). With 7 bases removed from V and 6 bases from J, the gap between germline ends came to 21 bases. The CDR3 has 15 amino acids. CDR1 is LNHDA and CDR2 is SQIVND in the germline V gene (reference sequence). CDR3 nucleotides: TGTGCCAGTATGGACCGCAGGGTGGTAAACGCTGAAGCTTTCTTT. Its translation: CASMDRRVVNAEAFF.

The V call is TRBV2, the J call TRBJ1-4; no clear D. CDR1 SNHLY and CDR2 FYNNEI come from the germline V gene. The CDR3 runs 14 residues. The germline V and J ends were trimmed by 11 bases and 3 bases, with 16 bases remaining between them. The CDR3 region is CADRPGSSNEKLFF. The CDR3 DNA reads TGTGCCGACCGCCCCGGGTCCTCTAATGAAAAACTGTTTTTT.

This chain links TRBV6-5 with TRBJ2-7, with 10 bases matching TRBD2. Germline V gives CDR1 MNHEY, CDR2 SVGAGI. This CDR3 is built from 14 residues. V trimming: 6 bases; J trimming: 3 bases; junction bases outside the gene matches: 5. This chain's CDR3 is CASRPPSGGYEQYF. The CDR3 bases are TGTGCCAGCAGACCTCCTAGCGGGGGCTACGAGCAGTACTTC.

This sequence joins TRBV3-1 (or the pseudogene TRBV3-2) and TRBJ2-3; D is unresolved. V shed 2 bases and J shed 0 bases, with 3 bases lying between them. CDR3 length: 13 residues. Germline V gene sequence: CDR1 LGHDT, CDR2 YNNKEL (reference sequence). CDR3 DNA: TGTGCCAGCAGCCAACAAAGCACAGATACGCAGTATTTT. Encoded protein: CASSQQSTDTQYF.

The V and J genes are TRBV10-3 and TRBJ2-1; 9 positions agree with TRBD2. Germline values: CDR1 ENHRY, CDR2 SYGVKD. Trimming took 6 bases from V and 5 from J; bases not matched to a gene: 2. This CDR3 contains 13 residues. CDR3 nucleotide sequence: TGTGCCATCAGGGCGGGAGGGAACAATGAGCAGTTCTTC. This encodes CAIRAGGNNEQFF.

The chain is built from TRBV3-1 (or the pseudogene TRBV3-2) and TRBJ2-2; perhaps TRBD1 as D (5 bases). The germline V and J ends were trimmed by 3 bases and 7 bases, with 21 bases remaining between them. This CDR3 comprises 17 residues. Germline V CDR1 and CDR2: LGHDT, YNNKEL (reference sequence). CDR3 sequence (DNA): TGTGCCAGCAGCCACTCAAGATCGCGCTCAGGGAACGGGGAGCTGTTTTTT. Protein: CASSHSRSRSGNGELFF.

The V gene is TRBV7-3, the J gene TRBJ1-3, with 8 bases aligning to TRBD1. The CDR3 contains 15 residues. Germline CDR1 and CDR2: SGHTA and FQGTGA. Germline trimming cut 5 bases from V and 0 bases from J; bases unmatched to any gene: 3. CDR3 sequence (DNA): TGTGCCAGCAGCCCGGACAGGGCCTCTGGAAACACCATATATTTT. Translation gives CASSPDRASGNTIYF.

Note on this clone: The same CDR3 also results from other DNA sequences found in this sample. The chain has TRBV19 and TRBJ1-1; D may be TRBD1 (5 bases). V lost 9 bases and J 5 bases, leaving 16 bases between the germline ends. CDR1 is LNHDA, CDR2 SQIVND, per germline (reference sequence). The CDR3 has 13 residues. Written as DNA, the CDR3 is TGTGCCAGCACCCAGCGGGGGGGGACTGAAGCTTTCTTT. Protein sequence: CASTQRGGTEAFF.

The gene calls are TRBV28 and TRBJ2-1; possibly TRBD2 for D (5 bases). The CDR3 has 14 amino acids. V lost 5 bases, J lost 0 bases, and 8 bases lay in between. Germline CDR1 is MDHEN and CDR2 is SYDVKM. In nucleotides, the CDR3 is TGTGCCAGCAGTCAAGGGAGCTCCTACAATGAGCAGTTCTTC. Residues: CASSQGSSYNEQFF.